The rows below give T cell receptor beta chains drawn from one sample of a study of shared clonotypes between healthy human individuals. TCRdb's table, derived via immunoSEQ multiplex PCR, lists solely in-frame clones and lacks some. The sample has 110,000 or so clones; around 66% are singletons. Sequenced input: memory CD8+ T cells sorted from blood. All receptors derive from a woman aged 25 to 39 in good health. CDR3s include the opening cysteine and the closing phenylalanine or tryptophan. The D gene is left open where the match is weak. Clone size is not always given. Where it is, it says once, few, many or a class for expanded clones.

TGTGCCAGCAGCCAAACACGGGACAGGAGACTTAATGAAAAACTGTTTTTT,CASSQTRDRRLNEKLFF,.,TRBJ1-4,TRBV5-8,TRBD1
TGTGCCAGCAGCTTATTGAAGGCGTCGTTGCCTCGGGAGCAGTACTTC,CASSLLKASLPREQYF,.,TRBJ2-7,TRBV7-6,.
TGTGCCACCAGCCGGGGGGGACTAGCGGGAGATTACGAGCAGTACTTC,CATSRGGLAGDYEQYF,.,TRBJ2-7,TRBV15,TRBD2
TGCGCCAGCAGCTTAACTAGCGGGAGCTACAATGAGCAGTTCTTC,CASSLTSGSYNEQFF,once,TRBJ2-1,TRBV5-1,TRBD2
TGTGCCAGCAGTTTATGGACTAGCGGAGACTTGAACTACGAGCAGTACTTC,CASSLWTSGDLNYEQYF,.,TRBJ2-7,TRBV28,TRBD2
TGTGCCAGCAGTGACCCTACCCCACGGTCCAATCAGCCCCAGCATTTT,CASSDPTPRSNQPQHF,few,TRBJ1-5,TRBV6-4,.
TGCGCCAGCAGCCAAGAAGTCGAGGGTCTGGTTCTCGGTAATCAGCCCCAGCATTTT,CASSQEVEGLVLGNQPQHF,.,TRBJ1-5,TRBV4-1,.
TGTGCCAGCAGCTTTGAACCGATCACTAACTATGGCTACACCTTC,CASSFEPITNYGYTF,many,TRBJ1-2,TRBV28,.
TGTGCCAGCAGTGACCACAGGAGCGCTGGCTACACCTTC,CASSDHRSAGYTF,.,TRBJ1-2,TRBV7-8,.
TGTGCCAGCAGCAATCCTCGGGCGCCGATGGGGAGGGGGACTGGGGCCAACGTCCTGACTTTC,CASSNPRAPMGRGTGANVLTF,many,TRBJ2-6,TRBV21-1,.
TGTGCCATCACCGCTTGGGGCTATGGCTACACCTTC,CAITAWGYGYTF,few,TRBJ1-2,TRBV10-3,.
TGTGCCAGCAGTGAATTTTTTGGTAGCTACACCTTC,CASSEFFGSYTF,few,TRBJ1-2,TRBV6-1,.
TGTGCCATCAGGGGCCTGGGGATGAACACTGAAGCTTTCTTT,CAIRGLGMNTEAFF,.,TRBJ1-1,TRBV28,.
TGTGCCAGTCCAGCTAGCGGGGGGACGAACACCGGGGAGCTGTTTTTT,CASPASGGTNTGELFF,.,TRBJ2-2,TRBV7-2,TRBD2
TGTGCCAGCAGTGATTCGGGGACTAGCAACACCGGGGAGCTGTTTTTT,CASSDSGTSNTGELFF,many,TRBJ2-2,TRBV6-4,TRBD2
TGTGCCAGCAACCTGGGGCCTAGCGGGGGGCCCCAGACCCAGTACTTC,CASNLGPSGGPQTQYF,.,TRBJ2-5,TRBV28,TRBD2
TGTGCCAGCAGCAGGGGTGGGGGAGGCCAGCCCCAGCATTTT,CASSRGGGGQPQHF,.,TRBJ1-5,TRBV5-6,.
TGTGCCAGTAGTATAATAGGGGCCGGGGAGCTGTTTTTT,CASSIIGAGELFF,once,TRBJ2-2,TRBV19,.
TGTGCCAGCAGTCAGAACAGGGGATGGGTCACTGAAGCTTTCTTT,CASSQNRGWVTEAFF,.,TRBJ1-1,TRBV6-5,TRBD1
TGTGCCAGCACCCGAGGCGGTGGTTCCCTCAATGAGCAGTTCTTC,CASTRGGGSLNEQFF,.,TRBJ2-1,TRBV9,.
TGTGCCAGTGGCGTCCGGGACAGGGTGGACACTGAAGCTTTCTTT,CASGVRDRVDTEAFF,.,TRBJ1-1,TRBV19,TRBD1
TGTGCCAGCAGCTTGGGGCAGGGGAGATACGAGCAGTACTTC,CASSLGQGRYEQYF,.,TRBJ2-7,TRBV5-6,.
TGTGCCTGGAGGGAGCTAGCGGGAGTTCCCTACGAGCAGTACTTC,CAWRELAGVPYEQYF,.,TRBJ2-7,TRBV30,TRBD2
TGTGCCAGCAGCTTTATTGACGGTTACACTGAAGCTTTCTTT,CASSFIDGYTEAFF,once,TRBJ1-1,TRBV5-5,.
TGTGCCAGCAGTTTTTGGCAGAGCTCTGGAAACACCATATATTTT,CASSFWQSSGNTIYF,few,TRBJ1-3,TRBV2,.
TGTGCCAGCAGCATTCCTGGGTCGCAATCCTACGAGCAGTACTTC,CASSIPGSQSYEQYF,.,TRBJ2-7,TRBV7-6,.
TGTGCCAGCAGTACCGAAGGAGGGAATCACTATGGCTACACCTTC,CASSTEGGNHYGYTF,.,TRBJ1-2,TRBV6-4,.
TGTGCCAGCAGCTTATCGAACAACTATGGCTACACCTTC,CASSLSNNYGYTF,.,TRBJ1-2,TRBV7-9,.
TGTGCCAGTAGTATACAGGTTGATCAGCCCCAGCATTTT,CASSIQVDQPQHF,.,TRBJ1-5,TRBV19,.
TGTGCCAGCAGCGTAGAACAGGGGGAGGCAGATACGCAGTATTTT,CASSVEQGEADTQYF,.,TRBJ2-3,TRBV9,TRBD1
TGTGCCAGCAGTACAGACGCCAGCGGAAGCTCCTACAATGAGCAGTTCTTC,CASSTDASGSSYNEQFF,.,TRBJ2-1,TRBV6-4,.
TGTGCCAGCAGCCGGCAAACAGGCCCCTACGAGCAGTACTTC,CASSRQTGPYEQYF,once,TRBJ2-7,TRBV27,.
TGCGCCAGCAGCAGGGGACGGGGTTCAGAGACCCAGTACTTC,CASSRGRGSETQYF,.,TRBJ2-5,TRBV5-1,.
TGCGCCAGCAGCGCGGCGGGTAGCGGGGTTTGGAATGAGCAGTTCTTC,CASSAAGSGVWNEQFF,.,TRBJ2-1,TRBV4-1,TRBD2
TGTGCCAGCAGCTTAGGTGGGTCCCCTTACGAGCAGTACTTC,CASSLGGSPYEQYF,.,TRBJ2-7,TRBV11-1,.
TGTGCCCTTGACCCGGTGAACACTGAAGCTTTCTTT,CALDPVNTEAFF,.,TRBJ1-1,TRBV2,.
TGTGCCAGCAGTAGATCGGACGATAGACCCTACGAGCAGTACTTC,CASSRSDDRPYEQYF,.,TRBJ2-7,TRBV6-6,.
TGCAGCGTTGCGACGATTCCAGCGGGAGGGCCAGGGGCCGGGGAGCTGTTTTTT,CSVATIPAGGPGAGELFF,.,TRBJ2-2,TRBV29-1,TRBD2
TGTGCCAGCAGGAGGTACAATGAGCAGTTCTTC,CASRRYNEQFF,.,TRBJ2-1,TRBV11-3,.
TGTGCCAGCAGTTCTAAACTTGCGAGGACAAGGCCCTACGAGCAGTACTTC,CASSSKLARTRPYEQYF,.,TRBJ2-7,TRBV28,.
TGTGCCTGGAGTGAGGGGGCTGGATTGGAAAAACTGTTTTTT,CAWSEGAGLEKLFF,.,TRBJ1-4,TRBV30,TRBD1
TGCAGCGCCCCGGGACAGGGGCGACAAAACACTGAAGCTTTCTTT,CSAPGQGRQNTEAFF,.,TRBJ1-1,TRBV29-1,TRBD1
TGTGCCAGCAGTTACCCCGGGGAAGGCGGCAGACATTTT,CASSYPGEGGRHF,once,TRBJ1-1,TRBV6-5,.
TGTGCCAGCAGTTTAGATCCTGAGACCCAGTACTTC,CASSLDPETQYF,few,TRBJ2-5,TRBV28,.
TGCAGCGCAGGTATGACAGGGAACGAGCAGTACTTC,CSAGMTGNEQYF,few,TRBJ2-7,TRBV29-1,TRBD1
TGTGCCAGCAGCTTCTCCGGGACTACAAAAGAGACCCAGTACTTC,CASSFSGTTKETQYF,few,TRBJ2-5,TRBV7-9,TRBD2
TGTGCCAGCAGTCCATGGACAGGGGGCTTCGACACTGAAGCTTTCTTT,CASSPWTGGFDTEAFF,.,TRBJ1-1,TRBV27,TRBD1
TGTGCCAGTAGTATTGGGACCTCTGGAAACACCATATATTTT,CASSIGTSGNTIYF,few,TRBJ1-3,TRBV19,.
TGCAGCGTCCCGGGCTGGGCTTTCTTT,CSVPGWAFF,.,TRBJ1-1,TRBV29-1,.
TGTGCCCGACCATTAATCTCAGCAATCTCTAACTATGGCTACACCTTC,CARPLISAISNYGYTF,.,TRBJ1-2,TRBV6-7,.
TGCAGCGTCGGACCCACGCAGGATTACAATGAGCAGTTCTTC,CSVGPTQDYNEQFF,few,TRBJ2-1,TRBV29-1,.
TGTGCCAGCAGTGAAGATGGAGGCGGAGGAAGCTACGAGCAGTACTTC,CASSEDGGGGSYEQYF,once,TRBJ2-7,TRBV6-1,.
TGTGCCAGCAGTTACTCTGACAGGCTGAGCAATCAGCCCCAGCATTTT,CASSYSDRLSNQPQHF,.,TRBJ1-5,TRBV6-6,.
TGTGCCAGCAGCTTGACCCGGGACACTGAAGCTTTCTTT,CASSLTRDTEAFF,.,TRBJ1-1,TRBV5-6,.
TGTGCCAGCAGCCCGGGACTAGCGTCCTACGAGCAGTACTTC,CASSPGLASYEQYF,.,TRBJ2-7,TRBV5-6,TRBD2